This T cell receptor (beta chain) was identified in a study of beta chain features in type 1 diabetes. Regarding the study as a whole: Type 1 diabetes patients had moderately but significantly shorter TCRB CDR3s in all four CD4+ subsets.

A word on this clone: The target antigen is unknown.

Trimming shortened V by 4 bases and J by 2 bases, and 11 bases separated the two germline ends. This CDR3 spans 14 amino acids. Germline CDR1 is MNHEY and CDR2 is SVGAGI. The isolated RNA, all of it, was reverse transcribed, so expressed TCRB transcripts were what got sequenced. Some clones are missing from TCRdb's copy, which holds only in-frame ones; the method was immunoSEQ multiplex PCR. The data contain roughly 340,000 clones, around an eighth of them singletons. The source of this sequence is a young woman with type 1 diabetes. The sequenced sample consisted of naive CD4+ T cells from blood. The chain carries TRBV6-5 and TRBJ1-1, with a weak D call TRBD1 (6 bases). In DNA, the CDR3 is TGTGCCAGCAGTTTGGACAGACTCAACACTGAAGCTTTCTTT. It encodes CASSLDRLNTEAFF.